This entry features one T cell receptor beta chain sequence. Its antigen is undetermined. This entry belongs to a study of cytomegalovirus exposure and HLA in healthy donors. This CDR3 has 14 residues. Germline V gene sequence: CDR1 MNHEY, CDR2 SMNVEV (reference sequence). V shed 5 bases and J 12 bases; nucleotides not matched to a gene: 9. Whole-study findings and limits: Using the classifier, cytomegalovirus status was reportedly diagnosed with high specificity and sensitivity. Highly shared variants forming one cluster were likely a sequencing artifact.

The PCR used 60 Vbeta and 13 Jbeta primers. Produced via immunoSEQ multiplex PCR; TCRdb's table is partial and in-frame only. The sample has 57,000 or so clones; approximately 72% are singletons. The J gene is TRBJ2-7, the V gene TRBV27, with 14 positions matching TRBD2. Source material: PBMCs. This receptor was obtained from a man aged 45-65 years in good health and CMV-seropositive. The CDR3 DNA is TGTGCCAGCAGTGATCGACTAGCGGGAGGGCCCCCGTACTTC. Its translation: CASSDRLAGGPPYF.